The 29 T cell receptor beta chains in this list originate from one sample, sequenced in a study of cytomegalovirus exposure and HLA in healthy donors. The PCR used 60 Vbeta and 13 Jbeta primers. Sequencing used immunoSEQ multiplex PCR; TCRdb keeps in-frame clones, though not all of them. Of 90,000 to 100,000 clones detected, 60% to 80% appear once; the ten largest clones hold 7.7%. Sequencing was done on a sample of PBMCs. The receptors here all came from a female donor in good health and CMV-seronegative.

The V gene is TRBV5-1, the J gene TRBJ2-2; weak D call: TRBD1 (6 bases). CDR3 length: 12 residues. CDR1 and CDR2 from the germline V gene are SGHRS and YFSETQ. Trimming removed 6 bases at V and 5 bases at J, with 8 bases between. CDR3 sequence reads: CASNQGTGELFF. The CDR3 nucleotides are TGCGCCAGCAACCAGGGGACCGGGGAGCTGTTTTTT.

The genes are TRBV28 and TRBJ2-7, with a tentative D call TRBD2 (7 bases). Trimming removed 6 bases at V and 5 bases at J, with 35 bases between. The CDR3 contains 20 residues. Germline-derived CDR1 and CDR2 are MDHEN and SYDVKM. The CDR3 region is CASSSIGGGVGSGVPDEQYF. The CDR3 DNA sequence: TGTGCCAGCAGCTCTATAGGAGGGGGGGTTGGGTCAGGGGTCCCGGACGAGCAGTACTTC.

J is TRBJ2-1 and V is TRBV7-3; 10 bases match TRBD2. CDR1 is SGHTA and CDR2 is FQGTGA in the germline V gene. V was clipped by 3 bases and J by 3 bases; unmatched bases: 5. CDR3 length: 16 amino acids. DNA for the CDR3: TGTGCCAGCAGCTTCTGGACTAGCGGTGACTACAATGAGCAGTTCTTC. It encodes CASSFWTSGDYNEQFF.

This chain links TRBV2 with TRBJ2-4; D is possibly TRBD2 (7 bases). CDR3 length: 18 amino acids. Trimming stripped 2 bases from V and 0 bases from J, with 17 bases between. The germline gives CDR1 SNHLY, CDR2 FYNNEI. The CDR3 DNA reads as TGTGCCAGCAGTGAACGGGGGGCCCACCTCGAAGCCAAAAACATTCAGTACTTC. Amino acid sequence: CASSERGAHLEAKNIQYF.

This clone was observed a single time. This chain uses TRBV6-1 with TRBJ1-1, with D perhaps matching TRBD1 (6 bases). The CDR3 loop spans 15 amino acids. Trimming shortened V by 10 bases and J by 0 bases, and 18 bases separated the two germline ends. The germline V gene encodes CDR1 MNHNS and CDR2 SASEGT. The CDR3 DNA follows: TGTGCCACCAGCATCAGGGGTCCCCTGAACACTGAAGCTTTCTTT. Residues: CATSIRGPLNTEAFF.

V is TRBV6-5 and J is TRBJ2-7, with a tentative D call TRBD2 (7 bases). V shed 5 bases and J shed 2 bases, with 16 bases lying between them. The CDR3 runs to 15 residues. The germline V gene has CDR1 MNHEY and CDR2 SVGAGI. The CDR3 sequence is CASSVGGALPYEQYF. The CDR3 DNA reads TGTGCCAGCAGTGTGGGGGGGGCCCTCCCCTACGAGCAGTACTTC.

The chain has TRBV6-5 and TRBJ1-6; 8 positions agree with TRBD1. The CDR3 has 16 residues. J was trimmed by 7 bases and V by 2 bases; bases with no gene match: 7. Germline CDR1 is MNHEY and CDR2 is SVGAGI. The CDR3 DNA is TGTGCCAGCAGTTACCTCAGGGGGCTAGGGAATTCACCCCTCCACTTT. Its protein is CASSYLRGLGNSPLHF.

Only a few counts were recorded for this clone. The rearrangement links TRBV2 to TRBJ2-2; 9 nucleotides line up with TRBD1. The CDR3 has 13 amino acids. Germline V gene sequence: CDR1 SNHLY, CDR2 FYNNEI. The junction had 5 bases not matched to a gene; V was cut back by 10 bases and J by 5 bases. This CDR3 reads CANLQGATGELFF. The CDR3 DNA is TGTGCCAACCTACAGGGGGCGACCGGGGAGCTGTTTTTT.

The chain couples TRBV7-8 to TRBJ2-1; 7 nucleotides match TRBD1. Germline V gives CDR1 SGHVS, CDR2 FQNEAQ. This CDR3 comprises 15 residues. Germline trimming cut 6 bases from V and 2 bases from J; bases unmatched to any gene: 7. CDR3 in DNA: TGTGCCAGCAGTTCGACAGGGCTAACCTACAATGAGCAGTTCTTC. This encodes CASSSTGLTYNEQFF.

The chain is built from TRBV5-5 and TRBJ2-2, with TRBD1 as a possible D gene (5 bases). Trimming took 2 bases from V and 4 from J, leaving 9 bases between them. The CDR3 runs 14 residues. CDR1 SGHKS and CDR2 YYEKEE come from the germline V gene (reference sequence). The CDR3: CASSFTGGTGELFF. The CDR3 bases are TGTGCCAGCAGCTTCACAGGCGGCACCGGGGAGCTGTTTTTT.

The chain combines TRBV4-2 with TRBJ2-7; TRBD2 agrees at 10 bases. The ends lost 2 bases at V and 4 bases at J; junction bases unmatched: 5. The germline gives CDR1 LGHNA, CDR2 YNFKEQ. CDR3 length equals 15 residues. The CDR3: CASSQTLAGAYEQYF. The CDR3 nucleotides are TGTGCCAGCAGCCAAACGCTAGCGGGAGCTTACGAGCAGTACTTC.

The chain has TRBV30 and TRBJ2-5, with 9 positions matching TRBD1. Germline V gene lookup returns CDR1 GTSNPN and CDR2 SVGIG (reference sequence). V lost 4 bases and J lost 2; bases outside the gene matches: 2. The CDR3 consists of 13 residues. The CDR3 sequence is CAWTGQGQETQYF. DNA for the CDR3: TGTGCCTGGACCGGACAGGGGCAAGAGACCCAGTACTTC.

This clone was detected only once. This chain links TRBV5-1 with TRBJ1-5, with TRBD1 matching over 8 bases. The V gene end was trimmed by 3 bases and the J gene end by 1 base; junction bases not matched to a gene: 3. Per germline, CDR1 SGHRS and CDR2 YFSETQ. This CDR3 is 15 amino acids long. CDR3 amino acids: CASSSQGASNQPQHF. Here the CDR3 DNA reads TGCGCCAGCAGCTCTCAGGGGGCGAGCAATCAGCCCCAGCATTTT. Filled out from reference TRBV5-1 and TRBJ1-5, the complete variable domain reads KAGVTQTPRYLIKTRGQQVTLSCSPISGHRSVSWYQQTPGQGLQFLFEYFSETQRNKGNFPGRFSGRQFSNSRSEMNVSTLELGDSALYLCASSSQGASNQPQHFGDGTRLSIL.

The chain carries TRBV19 and TRBJ1-1; 8 bases match TRBD1. The CDR3 contains 12 residues. V was pared by 8 bases and J by 4 bases, with 3 bases of the junction left unmatched. Germline V gene data show CDR1 as LNHDA and CDR2 as SQIVND (reference sequence). The CDR3 DNA reads as TGTGCCAGTGTCGACAGGGGCACTGAAGCTTTCTTT. As protein: CASVDRGTEAFF.

The chain recombines TRBV6-6 with TRBJ2-3; TRBD2 matches at 8 bases. The CDR3 sequence is 15 residues long. CDR1 MNHNY and CDR2 SVGAGI come from the germline V gene (reference sequence). V shed 6 bases and J 0 bases; nucleotides not matched to a gene: 5. This CDR3 reads CASSSGGTSTDTQYF. Written as DNA, the CDR3 is TGTGCCAGCAGCAGCGGGGGCACTAGCACAGATACGCAGTATTTT.

The V and J genes are TRBV2 and TRBJ1-1; D is unresolved. The CDR3 is made up of 12 amino acids. Germline-derived CDR1 and CDR2 are SNHLY and FYNNEI. V dropped 2 bases and J dropped 7 bases, with 8 bases sitting between them. CDR3 sequence reads: CASSESAYEAFF. For the CDR3, the DNA is TGTGCCAGCAGTGAATCAGCGTATGAAGCTTTCTTT.

The rearrangement links TRBV5-1 to TRBJ1-4; 9 bases align to TRBD1. V gave up 3 bases and J gave up 7 bases; unmatched junction bases: 4. The germline V gene has CDR1 SGHRS and CDR2 YFSETQ. The CDR3 covers 14 residues. The CDR3 loop reads CASSSGTGREKLFF. The CDR3 nucleotides are TGCGCCAGCAGCTCGGGGACAGGGCGTGAAAAACTGTTTTTT.

The chain recombines TRBV25-1 with TRBJ1-1; 8 bases align to TRBD1. The CDR3 is 14 residues long. Looked up from germline, CDR1 is MGHDK and CDR2 is SYGVNS. The ends lost 6 bases at V and 1 base at J; junction bases unmatched: 4. The CDR3 sequence: CASRKDRANTEAFF. The CDR3 region has the DNA TGTGCCAGCAGGAAGGACAGGGCGAACACTGAAGCTTTCTTT.

This clone was seen more than once but under ten times. The V gene is TRBV28, the J gene TRBJ2-3; TRBD2 aligns across 7 bases. The CDR3 runs to 14 residues. V lost 7 bases to trimming and J lost 2 bases; unmatched junction nucleotides: 6. The V gene's germline CDR1 is MDHEN and CDR2 SYDVKM. The CDR3 coding sequence is TGTGCCAGCATCCTCGGGGGGAACACAGATACGCAGTATTTT. This translates into CASILGGNTDTQYF.

The V and J genes are TRBV7-2 and TRBJ2-1; 7 bases align to TRBD2. Germline lookup yields CDR1 SGHTA and CDR2 FQGNSA. V lost 1 base and J lost 4; bases outside the gene matches: 7. The CDR3 length is 16 residues. CDR3 sequence: CASSLEGSGVYNEQFF. CDR3 sequence (DNA): TGTGCCAGCAGCTTAGAAGGGAGCGGGGTTTACAATGAGCAGTTCTTC.

This chain joins TRBV9 and TRBJ2-7; D may be TRBD1 (6 bases). Trimming removed 4 bases at V and 2 bases at J, with 13 bases between. In germline, CDR1 is SGDLS, CDR2 YYNGEE. CDR3 length equals 14 residues. The CDR3 reads CASSRDKPTYEQYF. DNA of the CDR3: TGTGCCAGCAGCCGGGACAAACCCACCTACGAGCAGTACTTC.

This clone is a singleton in its sample. This chain links TRBV5-5 with TRBJ2-1, with 9 nucleotides matching TRBD2. V shed 4 bases, J shed 4 bases, and the junction held 9 bases outside the gene matches. Germline CDR1 is SGHKS and CDR2 is YYEKEE (reference sequence). There are 16 residues in the CDR3. CDR3 DNA sequence: TGTGCCAGCAGCCCTATAGCGGGAGTCAAGTACAATGAGCAGTTCTTC. This translates into CASSPIAGVKYNEQFF.

CDR3 sequence: CASRSGTGGNEQYF. CDR3 bases: TGTGCCAGCAGATCCGGGACAGGGGGCAACGAGCAGTACTTC. The chain has TRBV6-5 and TRBJ2-5; 12 bases map to TRBD1. TRBJ2-7 matches the DNA end more closely, so the J call is doubtful. CDR1 is MNHEY and CDR2 is SVGAGI in the germline V gene. The CDR3 runs 14 residues.

This clone was detected once. The chain couples TRBV2 to TRBJ2-5, with TRBD2 as a possible D gene (6 bases). V lost 8 bases and J lost 4, with 17 bases in between. Germline lookup yields CDR1 SNHLY and CDR2 FYNNEI. This CDR3 comprises 14 residues. The CDR3 coding sequence is TGTGCCAGCCGGGGGAGTAGTCAATTAGAGACCCAGTACTTC. Its protein is CASRGSSQLETQYF.

With regard to this clone: Other nucleotide sequences from this sample produce the same CDR3. This sequence joins TRBV5-4 and TRBJ2-7; 8 nucleotides match TRBD1. CDR1 and CDR2 (germline): SGHNT, YYREEE (reference sequence). The junction had 3 bases not matched to a gene; V was cut back by 4 bases and J by 0 bases. The CDR3 extends over 14 amino acids. CDR3 sequence: CASSRGTGSYEQYF. In DNA form, the CDR3 reads TGTGCCAGCAGCCGAGGGACAGGCTCCTACGAGCAGTACTTC.

The rearrangement uses TRBV14 and TRBJ1-6; D may be TRBD1 (5 bases). The CDR3 loop spans 15 amino acids. V gave up 1 base and J gave up 7 bases, with 11 bases separating them. Germline loops: CDR1 SGHDN, CDR2 FVKESK. The DNA for the CDR3 is TGTGCCAGCAGCCAAGGAGGAGGGGCGAATTCACCCCTCCACTTT. Its protein is CASSQGGGANSPLHF.

There are a few counts of this clone. The same CDR3 is also encoded by other DNA sequences in this sample. This chain links TRBV5-4 with TRBJ1-2, with TRBD1 identical over 7 bases. The V segment lost 0 bases and the J segment 7 bases; nucleotides outside the gene matches: 3. Germline V gene sequence: CDR1 SGHNT, CDR2 YYREEE (reference sequence). This CDR3 contains 13 residues. CDR3 DNA: TGTGCCAGCAGCTTGGACAGGGGAGGTGGCTACACCTTC. Encoded protein: CASSLDRGGGYTF.

The rearrangement joins TRBV7-2 to TRBJ2-4; 7 bases are a match to TRBD1. Germline assignment: CDR1 SGHTA and CDR2 FQGNSA. The ends lost 1 base at V and 2 bases at J; junction bases unmatched: 8. This CDR3 has 17 residues. CDR3 in amino acids: CASSLGNRGITKNIQYF. In nucleotides, the CDR3 is TGTGCCAGCAGCTTAGGTAACAGGGGCATAACCAAAAACATTCAGTACTTC.

Remarks on this clone: A junction boundary mismatches the germline segment, possibly from a read error. Different DNA sequences within this sample yield the same CDR3. The chain recombines TRBV15 with TRBJ2-7; TRBD1 is a possible D gene (7 bases). The CDR3 is 17 amino acids. Germline values: CDR1 LNHNV, CDR2 YYDKDF (reference sequence). This CDR3 is CATSRDKGGTVTYEQYF. CDR3 coding DNA: TGTGCCACCAGTAGAGATAAAGGCGGGACAGTCACTTACGAGCAGTACTTC. Complete variable domain (other parts from reference TRBV15 and TRBJ2-7): DAMVIQNPRYQVTQFGKPVTLSCSQTLNHNVMYWYQQKSSQAPKLLFHYYDKDFNNEADTPDNFQSRRPNTSFCFLDIRSPGLGDTAMYLCATSRDKGGTVTYEQYFGPGTRLTVT.